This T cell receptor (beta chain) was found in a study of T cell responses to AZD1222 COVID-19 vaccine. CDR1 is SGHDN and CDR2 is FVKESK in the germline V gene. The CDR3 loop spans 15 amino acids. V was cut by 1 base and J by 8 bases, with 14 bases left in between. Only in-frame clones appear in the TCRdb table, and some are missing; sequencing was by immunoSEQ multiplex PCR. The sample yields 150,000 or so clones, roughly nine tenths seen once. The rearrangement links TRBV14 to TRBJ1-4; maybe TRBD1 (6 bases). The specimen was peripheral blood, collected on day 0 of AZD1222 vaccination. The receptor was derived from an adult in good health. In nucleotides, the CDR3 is TGTGCCAGCAGCCAAGTGGGGGGGCTTGGCGAAAAACTGTTTTTT. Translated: CASSQVGGLGEKLFF.